This T cell receptor beta chain was identified during a study of blood T cells in healthy people across ages. Study in general: There was about one barcoded beta molecule captured by template switching per two T cells.

Comments on this clonotype: Its antigen remains unknown.

PCR was performed a second time for about 6 to 12 cycles using a sample-barcoded 5' primer and a J-beta primer mix. From the 5' RACE reads, TCRdb called clonotypes with MiXCR, one entry per CDR3 protein. The table lists over 700,000 distinct CDR3 sequences, more than 20% of them singletons. Trimming took 1 base from V and 6 from J, leaving 10 bases between them. CDR3 length: 14 residues. Germline V gene data show CDR1 as MGHRA and CDR2 as YSYEKL. General study results and limits: Reliance upon unsorted PBMCs precluded definitive naive versus antigen-experienced comparison. Naive T cell percentage and TCR beta diversity correlated strongly.

The same sample was also used in a study of T cells of mothers and their children. That paper notes: Thymic selection shapes TCR recombination output similarly in related and unrelated pairs.

This TCR was recovered from a boy younger than 18 in good health. The specimen was blood. This chain connects TRBV4-1 to TRBJ2-1; D is possibly TRBD1 or TRBD2 (5 bases each). As DNA, the CDR3 is TGCGCCAGCAGCCAAGTGGGACCGTCCAATGAGCAGTTCTTC. Its translation: CASSQVGPSNEQFF.